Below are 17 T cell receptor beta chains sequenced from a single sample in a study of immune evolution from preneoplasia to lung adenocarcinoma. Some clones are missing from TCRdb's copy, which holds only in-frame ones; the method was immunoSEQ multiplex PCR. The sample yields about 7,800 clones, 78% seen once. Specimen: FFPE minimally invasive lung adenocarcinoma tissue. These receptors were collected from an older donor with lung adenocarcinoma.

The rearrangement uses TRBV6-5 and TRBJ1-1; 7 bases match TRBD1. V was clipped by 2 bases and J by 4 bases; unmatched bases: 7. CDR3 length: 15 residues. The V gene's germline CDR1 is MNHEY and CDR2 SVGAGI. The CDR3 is CASSYDRVYSTEAFF. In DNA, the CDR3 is TGTGCCAGCAGTTACGACAGGGTTTATAGCACTGAAGCTTTCTTT.

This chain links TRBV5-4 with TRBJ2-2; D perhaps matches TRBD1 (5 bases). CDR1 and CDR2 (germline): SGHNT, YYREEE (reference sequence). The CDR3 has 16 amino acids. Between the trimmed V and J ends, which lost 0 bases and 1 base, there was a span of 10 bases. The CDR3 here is CASSLGQGVNTGELFF. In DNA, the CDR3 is TGTGCCAGCAGCTTGGGCCAGGGCGTGAACACCGGGGAGCTGTTTTTT.

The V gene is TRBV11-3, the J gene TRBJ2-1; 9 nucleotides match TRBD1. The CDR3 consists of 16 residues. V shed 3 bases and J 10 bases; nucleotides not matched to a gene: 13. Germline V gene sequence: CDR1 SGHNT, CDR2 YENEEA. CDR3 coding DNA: TGTGCCAGCAGCTTGTCCCTCGGGACAGGGTATCACGAGCAGTTCTTC. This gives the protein CASSLSLGTGYHEQFF.

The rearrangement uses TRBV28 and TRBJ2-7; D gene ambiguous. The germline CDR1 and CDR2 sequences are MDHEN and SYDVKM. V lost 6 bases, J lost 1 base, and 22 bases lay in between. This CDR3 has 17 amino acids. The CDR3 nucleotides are TGTGCCAGCAGGCGTCCCATGAGAGGCGGTCTGTCCTACGAGCAGTACTTC. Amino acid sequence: CASRRPMRGGLSYEQYF.

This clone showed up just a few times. The CDR3 region is CASSLDQTSRAQYF. DNA for the CDR3: TGTGCCAGCAGCTTAGACCAGACTAGCAGGGCCCAGTACTTC. This chain uses TRBV11-2 with TRBJ2-5; 7 nucleotides align to TRBD2. Germline CDR1 SGHAT, CDR2 FQNNGV. The length of the CDR3 is 14 residues. V lost 0 bases to trimming and J lost 9 bases; unmatched junction nucleotides: 7.

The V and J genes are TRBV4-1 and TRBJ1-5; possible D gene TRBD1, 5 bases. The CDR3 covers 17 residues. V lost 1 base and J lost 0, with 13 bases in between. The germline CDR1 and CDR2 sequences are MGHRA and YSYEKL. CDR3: CASSQVSGRDSNQPQHF. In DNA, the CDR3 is TGCGCCAGCAGCCAAGTTTCCGGCAGGGATAGCAATCAGCCCCAGCATTTT.

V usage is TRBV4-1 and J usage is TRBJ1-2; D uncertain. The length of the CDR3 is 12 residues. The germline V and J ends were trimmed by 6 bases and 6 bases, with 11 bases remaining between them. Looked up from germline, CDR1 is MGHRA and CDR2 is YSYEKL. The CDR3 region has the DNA TGCGCCAGCAGAGCAGGCCACGATGGCTACACCTTC. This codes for CASRAGHDGYTF.

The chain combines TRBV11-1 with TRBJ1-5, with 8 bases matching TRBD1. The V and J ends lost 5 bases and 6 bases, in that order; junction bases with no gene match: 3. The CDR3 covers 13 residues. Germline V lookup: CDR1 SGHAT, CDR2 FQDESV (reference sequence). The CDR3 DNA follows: TGTGCCAGCAGCCGACAGGGGTTTCAGCCCCAGCATTTT. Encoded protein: CASSRQGFQPQHF.

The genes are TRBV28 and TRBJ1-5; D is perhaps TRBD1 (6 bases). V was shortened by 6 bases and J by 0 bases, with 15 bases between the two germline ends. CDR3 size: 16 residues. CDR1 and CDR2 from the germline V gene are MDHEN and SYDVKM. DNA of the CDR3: TGTGCCAGCAGCCGCACAGGGATTGGTAGCAATCAGCCCCAGCATTTT. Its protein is CASSRTGIGSNQPQHF.

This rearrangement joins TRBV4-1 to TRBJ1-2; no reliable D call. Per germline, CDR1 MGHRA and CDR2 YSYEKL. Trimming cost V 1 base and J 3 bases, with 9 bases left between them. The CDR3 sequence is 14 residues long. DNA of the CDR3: TGCGCCAGCAGCCAAGGGTGGGCGGACTATGGCTACACCTTC. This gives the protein CASSQGWADYGYTF.

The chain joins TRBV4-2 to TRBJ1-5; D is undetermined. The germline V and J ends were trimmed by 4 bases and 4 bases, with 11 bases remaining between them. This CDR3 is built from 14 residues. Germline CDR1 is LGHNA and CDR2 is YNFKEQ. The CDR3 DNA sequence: TGTGCCAGCAGCCCCGGGCTACGAAATCAGCCCCAGCATTTT. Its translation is CASSPGLRNQPQHF.

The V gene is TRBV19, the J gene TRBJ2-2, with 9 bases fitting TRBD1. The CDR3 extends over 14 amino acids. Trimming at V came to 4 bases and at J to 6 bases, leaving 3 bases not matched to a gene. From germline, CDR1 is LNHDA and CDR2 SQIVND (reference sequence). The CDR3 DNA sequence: TGTGCCAGTAGTACCAGACAGGGGGCCGGGGAGCTGTTTTTT. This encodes CASSTRQGAGELFF.

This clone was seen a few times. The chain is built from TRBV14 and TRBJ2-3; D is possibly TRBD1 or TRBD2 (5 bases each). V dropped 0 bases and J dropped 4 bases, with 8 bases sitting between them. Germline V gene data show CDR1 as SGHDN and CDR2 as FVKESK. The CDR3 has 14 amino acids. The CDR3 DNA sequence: TGTGCCAGCAGCCAAGAGGTGGGACCAGATACGCAGTATTTT. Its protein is CASSQEVGPDTQYF.

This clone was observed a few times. This chain's CDR3 is CASSEQGGYGYTF. The CDR3 nucleotides read TGTGCCAGCAGTGAACAGGGCGGCTATGGCTACACCTTC. The genes are TRBV27 and TRBJ1-2, with a tentative D call TRBD1 (6 bases). The CDR3 is made up of 13 amino acids. The germline V gene encodes CDR1 MNHEY and CDR2 SMNVEV (reference sequence). The V end lost 5 bases, the J end lost 4 bases, and 11 bases lay between the germline ends.

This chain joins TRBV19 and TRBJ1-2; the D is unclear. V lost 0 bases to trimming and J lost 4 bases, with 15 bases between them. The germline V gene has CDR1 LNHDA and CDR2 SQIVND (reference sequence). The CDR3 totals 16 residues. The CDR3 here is CASSIDPTGGIYGYTF. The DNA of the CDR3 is TGTGCCAGTAGTATAGATCCAACCGGTGGGATCTATGGCTACACCTTC. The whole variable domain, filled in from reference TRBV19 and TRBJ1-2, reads DGGITQSPKYLFRKEGQNVTLSCEQNLNHDAMYWYRQDPGQGLRLIYYSQIVNDFQKGDIAEGYSVSREKKESFPLTVTSAQKNPTAFYLCASSIDPTGGIYGYTFGSGTRLTVV.

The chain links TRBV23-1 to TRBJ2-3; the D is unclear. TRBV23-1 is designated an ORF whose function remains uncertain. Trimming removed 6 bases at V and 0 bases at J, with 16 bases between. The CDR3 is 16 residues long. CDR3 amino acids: CASSPSNSQSTDTQYF. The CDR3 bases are TGCGCCAGCAGCCCCTCGAACAGCCAGAGCACAGATACGCAGTATTTT.

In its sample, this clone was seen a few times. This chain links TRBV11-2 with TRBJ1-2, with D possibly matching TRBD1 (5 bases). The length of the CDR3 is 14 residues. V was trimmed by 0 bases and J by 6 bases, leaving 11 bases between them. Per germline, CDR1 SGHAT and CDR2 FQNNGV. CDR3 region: CASSLDQGVDGYTF. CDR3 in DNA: TGTGCCAGCAGCTTAGATCAAGGGGTTGATGGCTACACCTTC.